These 30 T cell receptor beta chains originate from one sample sequenced in a study of CD8+ T cells in alopecia areata. cDNA serving as the sequencing template came from extracted, reverse transcribed RNA. Sequenced by immunoSEQ multiplex PCR; TCRdb stores in-frame clones only, minus some. This table has 150,000 to 200,000 clones, about 70% appearing once. The source was CD8+ T cells sorted from blood, collected at week 0. The receptors derive from a human donor with alopecia areata.

This clone was recorded a few times. The chain has TRBV30 and TRBJ2-2; D not certain. Germline assignment: CDR1 GTSNPN and CDR2 SVGIG (reference sequence). CDR3 size: 12 residues. Trimming pared 0 bases from V and 4 bases from J, leaving 3 bases between. This CDR3 is CAWSVPTGELFF. The CDR3 DNA sequence: TGTGCCTGGAGTGTACCCACCGGGGAGCTGTTTTTT.

The genes are TRBV9 and TRBJ2-5, with 10 bases fitting TRBD2. The ends lost 4 bases at V and 0 bases at J; junction bases unmatched: 6. The length of the CDR3 is 16 residues. Germline values: CDR1 SGDLS, CDR2 YYNGEE. CDR3 nucleotide sequence: TGTGCCAGCAGCCCCAGAGCGGGGGGGTACCAAGAGACCCAGTACTTC. Translated, it gives CASSPRAGGYQETQYF.

This clone came up a few times. V is TRBV18 and J is TRBJ1-2; weak D call: TRBD1 (6 bases). V lost 1 base and J 6 bases, leaving 12 bases between the germline ends. In germline, CDR1 is KGHSH, CDR2 LQKENI. CDR3 length: 14 residues. This CDR3 reads CASSPRSGVHGYTF. In DNA, the CDR3 is TGTGCCAGCTCACCACGGTCAGGGGTGCATGGCTACACCTTC. Complete variable domain (other parts from reference TRBV18 and TRBJ1-2): NAGVMQNPRHLVRRRGQEARLRCSPMKGHSHVYWYRQLPEEGLKFMVYLQKENIIDESGMPKERFSAEFPKEGPSILRIQQVVRGDSAAYFCASSPRSGVHGYTFGSGTRLTVV.

The chain combines TRBV30 with TRBJ2-7; weak D call: TRBD2 (5 bases). The CDR3 spans 13 residues. Looked up from germline, CDR1 is GTSNPN and CDR2 is SVGIG (reference sequence). V was pared by 4 bases and J by 0 bases, with 10 bases between. CDR3 amino acids: CAWTRGISYEQYF. The DNA of the CDR3 is TGTGCCTGGACTAGAGGGATCTCCTACGAGCAGTACTTC.

The rearrangement joins TRBV29-1 to TRBJ2-1; 8 bases align to TRBD1. Trimming cost V 7 bases and J 7 bases; bases outside gene matches: 9. The CDR3 is 13 amino acids. The germline CDR1 and CDR2 sequences are SQVTM and ANQGSEA. The CDR3 spells CSGRTGIMNEQFF. The CDR3, as DNA: TGCAGCGGCAGGACAGGGATCATGAATGAGCAGTTCTTC.

This clone appeared a few times. V usage is TRBV29-1 and J usage is TRBJ2-7; the D call may be TRBD1 or TRBD2 (5 bases each). The CDR3 is 14 amino acids. Trimming shortened V by 3 bases and J by 0 bases, and 12 bases separated the two germline ends. Germline V CDR1 and CDR2: SQVTM, ANQGSEA. CDR3 DNA: TGCAGCGTTGAGCTCGGGACGGCCTCCTACGAGCAGTACTTC. Translated, it gives CSVELGTASYEQYF.

The chain employs TRBV7-8 and TRBJ2-5, with D uncertain. Germline loops: CDR1 SGHVS, CDR2 FQNEAQ. Trimming removed 4 bases at V and 0 bases at J, with 9 bases between. CDR3 length: 14 amino acids. This chain's CDR3 is CASSSRLYQETQYF. As DNA, the CDR3 is TGTGCCAGCAGCTCCCGCCTATACCAAGAGACCCAGTACTTC.

In this sample, this clone turned up once. The V call is TRBV29-1, the J call TRBJ2-5, with TRBD1 matching 12 bases. With V trimmed by 7 bases and J by 7 bases, 10 bases remained unmatched. Germline V gene sequence: CDR1 SQVTM, CDR2 ANQGSEA. The CDR3 runs 14 residues. CDR3: CSGGTGGGTGTQYF. The CDR3 nucleotides read TGCAGCGGCGGGACAGGGGGCGGGACGGGGACCCAGTACTTC.

This clone was counted only a few times. V is TRBV30 and J is TRBJ2-5, with D possibly being TRBD1 (7 bases). Germline-derived CDR1 and CDR2 are GTSNPN and SVGIG (reference sequence). The CDR3 has 15 residues. Trimming took off 1 base at V and 6 bases at J, with 18 bases between the two ends. The CDR3, as DNA: TGTGCCTGGAGTGAGGTGGAGGGGGCTTTGAAGACCCAGTACTTC. This encodes CAWSEVEGALKTQYF.

This sequence joins TRBV2 and TRBJ1-5; D unresolved. Per germline, CDR1 SNHLY and CDR2 FYNNEI. V was clipped by 3 bases and J by 1 base, with 10 bases between them. The CDR3 runs to 15 residues. The CDR3 loop reads CASSESGQSNQPQHF. The CDR3 DNA reads TGTGCCAGCAGTGAGAGCGGGCAGAGCAATCAGCCCCAGCATTTT.

The CDR3 is CASDRGPYEQYF. CDR3 bases: TGTGCCAGCGACAGGGGACCCTACGAGCAGTACTTC. The chain combines TRBV25-1 with TRBJ2-7, with TRBD1 matching over 8 bases. V shed 8 bases and J 2 bases; nucleotides not matched to a gene: 2. The length of the CDR3 is 12 residues. Germline V lookup: CDR1 MGHDK, CDR2 SYGVNS.

CDR3: CASSSTTVGNTEAFF. The CDR3 DNA reads as TGTGCCAGCAGCTCAACGACAGTCGGGAACACTGAAGCTTTCTTT. The V call is TRBV13, the J call TRBJ1-1; possibly TRBD1 for D (5 bases). Germline V lookup: CDR1 PRHDT, CDR2 FYEKMQ (reference sequence). The CDR3 loop spans 15 amino acids. V shed 4 bases and J shed 1 base, with 13 bases lying between them.

This clone has only a few counts. V is TRBV29-1 and J is TRBJ2-3, with 8 bases fitting TRBD2. The CDR3 contains 15 residues. Trimming at V came to 4 bases and at J to 5 bases, leaving 11 bases not matched to a gene. CDR1 is SQVTM and CDR2 is ANQGSEA in the germline V gene. CDR3 DNA sequence: TGCAGCGTTGGGAAGGGACTAGAGGGAGTAGATACGCAGTATTTT. Translating gives CSVGKGLEGVDTQYF.

The rearrangement links TRBV2 to TRBJ2-3, with 9 positions matching TRBD2. Germline CDR1 is SNHLY and CDR2 is FYNNEI. The V segment lost 2 bases and the J segment 9 bases; nucleotides outside the gene matches: 9. The CDR3 length is 15 residues. The DNA of the CDR3 is TGTGCCAGCAGTGAACGTGGCGGGGGGGGACGGACGCAGTATTTT. The encoded protein is CASSERGGGGRTQYF. The variable domain in full, with the rest retrieved from reference TRBV2 and TRBJ2-3, is EPEVTQTPSHQVTQMGQEVILRCVPISNHLYFYWYRQILGQKVEFLVSFYNNEISEKSEIFDDQFSVERPDGSNFTLKIRSTKLEDSAMYFCASSERGGGGRTQYFGPGTRLTVL.

The rearrangement uses TRBV19 and TRBJ1-1; tentatively, D is TRBD1 (5 bases). Germline loops: CDR1 LNHDA, CDR2 SQIVND (reference sequence). Trimming shortened V by 5 bases and J by 0 bases, and 16 bases separated the two germline ends. This CDR3 is 16 amino acids long. CDR3 sequence reads: CASSLAGRPMNTEAFF. The CDR3 nucleotides are TGTGCCAGTAGTTTAGCGGGGCGACCCATGAACACTGAAGCTTTCTTT.

The chain links TRBV20-1 to TRBJ2-7; D ambiguous. The ends were cut back, 5 bases at V and 10 bases at J, with 15 bases in the middle. CDR1 is DFQATT, CDR2 SNEGSKA, per germline (reference sequence). The CDR3 runs to 11 residues. The CDR3 sequence is CSARGGSSQYF. CDR3 nucleotides: TGCAGTGCTCGCGGTGGCAGTAGCCAGTACTTC.

A few counts support this clone. The chain combines TRBV10-3 with TRBJ1-2; D uncertain. Germline lookup yields CDR1 ENHRY and CDR2 SYGVKD. This CDR3 comprises 12 residues. V was shortened by 1 base and J by 7 bases, with 7 bases between the two germline ends. In DNA, the CDR3 is TGTGCCATCAGTGAGTTCCCCGCTGGCTACACCTTC. Residues: CAISEFPAGYTF.

The chain combines TRBV9 with TRBJ1-2, with unresolved D. V was trimmed by 5 bases and J by 6 bases, leaving 11 bases between them. The CDR3 loop spans 12 amino acids. Germline CDR1 SGDLS, CDR2 YYNGEE. Written as DNA, the CDR3 is TGTGCCAGCAGGAAGGGAGTTCATGGCTACACCTTC. Its translation is CASRKGVHGYTF.

In regard to this clone: One junction end disagrees with the germline gene, perhaps due to a read error. The chain combines TRBV25-1 with TRBJ2-1, with D uncertain. Germline values: CDR1 MGHDK, CDR2 SYGVNS. The CDR3 has 11 residues. The CDR3 coding sequence is TGTGCCAGCAGCGACCCGAGAAGCAAGCTCTTC. This translates into CASSDPRSKLF. Drawing the rest from reference TRBV25-1 and TRBJ2-1, the complete variable domain is EADIYQTPRYLVIGTGKKITLECSQTMGHDKMYWYQQDPGMELHLIHYSYGVNSTEKGDLSSESTVSRIRTEHFPLTLESARPSHTSQYLCASSDPRSKLFGPGTRLTVL.

The J gene is TRBJ1-5, the V gene TRBV6-5, with no clear D. Germline lookup yields CDR1 MNHEY and CDR2 SVGAGI. This CDR3 has 15 amino acids. V was shortened by 4 bases and J by 3 bases, with 13 bases between the two germline ends. Here the CDR3 reads CASSLLAVDNQPQHF. CDR3 DNA: TGTGCCAGCAGTTTACTAGCGGTTGACAATCAGCCCCAGCATTTT.

This clone was observed a few times. The V gene is TRBV29-1, the J gene TRBJ2-5, with D possibly called TRBD1 or TRBD2 (5 bases each). V was shortened by 2 bases and J by 5 bases, with 18 bases between the two germline ends. Germline V gene sequence: CDR1 SQVTM, CDR2 ANQGSEA. The CDR3 runs to 15 residues. The chain's CDR3 is CSVEPPGSEGETQYF. The CDR3 DNA reads as TGCAGCGTTGAACCTCCCGGGTCCGAGGGGGAGACCCAGTACTTC.

This chain links TRBV30 with TRBJ1-5; a weak D match, TRBD1 (6 bases). This CDR3 has 14 residues. V was trimmed by 2 bases and J by 3 bases, leaving 11 bases between them. Germline assignment: CDR1 GTSNPN and CDR2 SVGIG (reference sequence). This CDR3 is CAWSKGQSNQPQHF. The CDR3 bases are TGTGCCTGGAGTAAAGGACAGTCCAATCAGCCCCAGCATTTT. Drawing the rest from reference TRBV30 and TRBJ1-5, the complete variable domain is SQTIHQWPATLVQPVGSPLSLECTVEGTSNPNLYWYRQAAGRGLQLLFYSVGIGQISSEVPQNLSASRPQDRQFILSSKKLLLSDSGFYLCAWSKGQSNQPQHFGDGTRLSIL.

CDR3 nucleotide sequence: TGCAGCGTCGCTGGCGACAGGGGCCACTATGGCTACACCTTC. This encodes CSVAGDRGHYGYTF. The rearrangement uses TRBV29-1 and TRBJ1-2, with TRBD1 matching 8 bases. The CDR3 sequence is 14 residues long. Germline V gene data show CDR1 as SQVTM and CDR2 as ANQGSEA. The junction had 9 bases not matched to a gene; V was cut back by 6 bases and J by 3 bases.

This clone was seen only a few times. This specimen includes other DNA sequences encoding the same CDR3. The V gene is TRBV30, the J gene TRBJ2-7, with TRBD2 matching over 8 bases. In germline, CDR1 is GTSNPN, CDR2 SVGIG (reference sequence). The trim removed 1 base at V and 7 bases at J, leaving 0 bases unmatched. The CDR3 is 11 residues long. The CDR3 reads CAWSGGGEQYF. In nucleotides, the CDR3 is TGTGCCTGGAGTGGCGGGGGGGAGCAGTACTTC.

This chain connects TRBV2 to TRBJ2-5; the D is unclear. The V and J ends lost 2 bases and 5 bases respectively, with 3 bases between them. CDR1 is SNHLY and CDR2 is FYNNEI in the germline V gene. This CDR3 has 11 residues. CDR3 nucleotides: TGTGCCAGCAGTGAATTTGAGACCCAGTACTTC. Its protein product is CASSEFETQYF.

This rearrangement joins TRBV20-1 to TRBJ2-2; D is unresolved. Looked up from germline, CDR1 is DFQATT and CDR2 is SNEGSKA (reference sequence). V lost 5 bases and J 4 bases, leaving 5 bases between the germline ends. CDR3 size: 11 residues. CDR3 in DNA: TGCAGTGCTGGCTCCACCGGGGAGCTGTTTTTT. Translated: CSAGSTGELFF.

The chain carries TRBV30 and TRBJ2-3; a possible D gene is TRBD2 (7 bases). Per germline, CDR1 GTSNPN and CDR2 SVGIG (reference sequence). CDR3 length: 15 amino acids. V gave up 6 bases and J gave up 0 bases, with 16 bases separating them. The CDR3 bases are TGTGCCTGCGCCGGGGGGCCTCCTAGCACAGATACGCAGTATTTT. It codes for CACAGGPPSTDTQYF.

This chain joins TRBV7-6 and TRBJ2-5; the D gene is possibly TRBD2 (5 bases). CDR1 SGHVS and CDR2 FNYEAQ come from the germline V gene. The CDR3 extends over 15 amino acids. V was pared by 1 base and J by 5 bases, with 14 bases between. CDR3 region: CASSLDTRAGETQYF. The CDR3 DNA reads TGTGCCAGCAGCTTAGATACGAGGGCTGGGGAGACCCAGTACTTC.

This clone was seen a single time. The chain couples TRBV13 to TRBJ2-7; 7 bases align to TRBD1. Germline assignment: CDR1 PRHDT and CDR2 FYEKMQ (reference sequence). V gave up 5 bases and J gave up 2 bases; unmatched junction bases: 6. This CDR3 has 14 amino acids. DNA for the CDR3: TGTGCCAGCAGCGCCCGACAGGGTACCTACGAGCAGTACTTC. This gives the protein CASSARQGTYEQYF. The full variable domain, in which reference TRBV13 and TRBJ2-7 provide the parts outside the CDR3, is AAGVIQSPRHLIKEKRETATLKCYPIPRHDTVYWYQQGPGQDPQFLISFYEKMQSDKGSIPDRFSAQQFSDYHSELNMSSLELGDSALYFCASSARQGTYEQYFGPGTRLTVT.

The J gene is TRBJ1-1, the V gene TRBV5-4, with D perhaps matching TRBD1 (6 bases). The CDR3 length is 15 residues. The V end was cut by 0 bases, the J end by 1 base, with 10 bases between. Looked up from germline, CDR1 is SGHNT and CDR2 is YYREEE (reference sequence). The CDR3 here is CASSLAWGANTEAFF. The CDR3 nucleotides are TGTGCCAGCAGCTTGGCGTGGGGGGCGAACACTGAAGCTTTCTTT.